A single sample is the source of the 12 T cell receptor beta chains below, sequenced in a study of blood T cell repertoires in COVID-19. Sequencing was performed with immunoSEQ multiplex PCR; in TCRdb, only in-frame clones are kept and a portion is missing. The table has roughly 73,000 clones, 70% to 90% seen once. What was sequenced was peripheral blood. Every receptor here comes from a man in his sixties or seventies with active or convalescent COVID-19.

The chain carries TRBV11-2 and TRBJ2-7, with 9 positions matching TRBD1. This CDR3 comprises 13 residues. The ends lost 5 bases at V and 5 bases at J; junction bases unmatched: 4. The germline V gene encodes CDR1 SGHAT and CDR2 FQNNGV. CDR3 in amino acids: CASSPQGAHEQYF. CDR3 DNA: TGTGCCAGCAGCCCACAGGGGGCCCACGAGCAGTACTTC.

The chain carries TRBV28 and TRBJ2-3; tentative D call: TRBD1 (6 bases). CDR3 size: 15 residues. V was pared by 3 bases and J by 2 bases, with 12 bases between. In germline, CDR1 is MDHEN, CDR2 SYDVKM. The CDR3: CASSLGARHTDTQYF. The CDR3 coding sequence is TGTGCCAGCAGTTTGGGGGCGCGGCACACAGATACGCAGTATTTT.

The chain combines TRBV30 with TRBJ1-2; D is possibly TRBD1 (5 bases). V was trimmed by 3 bases and J by 8 bases, leaving 16 bases between them. The CDR3 is 13 amino acids. Germline loops: CDR1 GTSNPN, CDR2 SVGIG (reference sequence). This chain's CDR3 is CAWSPAGQGGYTF. The CDR3 DNA sequence: TGTGCCTGGAGCCCAGCAGGGCAGGGCGGCTACACCTTC. Using reference TRBV30 and TRBJ1-2 for the parts outside the CDR3, the full variable domain is SQTIHQWPATLVQPVGSPLSLECTVEGTSNPNLYWYRQAAGRGLQLLFYSVGIGQISSEVPQNLSASRPQDRQFILSSKKLLLSDSGFYLCAWSPAGQGGYTFGSGTRLTVV.

The gene calls are TRBV5-1 and TRBJ1-1; unclear D gene. The length of the CDR3 is 14 residues. V gave up 7 bases and J gave up 1 base, with 14 bases separating them. The V gene's germline CDR1 is SGHRS and CDR2 YFSETQ. The CDR3 sequence: CASAPSPRNTEAFF. CDR3 in DNA: TGCGCCAGCGCCCCGAGTCCCCGGAACACTGAAGCTTTCTTT.

The chain has TRBV5-4 and TRBJ1-1, with D uncertain. V dropped 5 bases and J dropped 3 bases, with 11 bases sitting between them. The CDR3 extends over 13 amino acids. Germline V gene data show CDR1 as SGHNT and CDR2 as YYREEE (reference sequence). In DNA, the CDR3 is TGTGCCAGCAGTGCTGAGGCCTACACTGAAGCTTTCTTT. It yields the protein CASSAEAYTEAFF.

The chain combines TRBV19 with TRBJ2-3; 7 bases map to TRBD2. The CDR3 spans 14 residues. With V trimmed by 3 bases and J by 3 bases, 3 bases remained unmatched. Germline V lookup: CDR1 LNHDA, CDR2 SQIVND (reference sequence). CDR3 coding DNA: TGTGCCAGTAGTATTAACGGGAGGACAGATACGCAGTATTTT. Amino acids: CASSINGRTDTQYF.

This rearrangement joins TRBV7-3 to TRBJ2-3; 11 bases are shared with TRBD2. From germline, CDR1 is SGHTA and CDR2 FQGTGA. The CDR3 loop spans 16 amino acids. J was trimmed by 0 bases and V by 5 bases; bases with no gene match: 4. The CDR3 reads CASSIRLAGSTDTQYF. In DNA form, the CDR3 reads TGTGCCAGCAGCATCAGACTAGCGGGAAGCACAGATACGCAGTATTTT.

This chain uses TRBV28 with TRBJ1-6, with D uncertain. This CDR3 is built from 16 residues. The V gene lost 4 bases and the J gene lost 3 bases, with 13 bases spanning the gap. Looked up from germline, CDR1 is MDHEN and CDR2 is SYDVKM. The CDR3 region has the DNA TGTGCCAGCAGTTCGGGAAGGGCAGGCTATAATTCACCCCTCCACTTT. Translated: CASSSGRAGYNSPLHF.

The V gene is TRBV5-5, the J gene TRBJ2-1; the D gene is possibly TRBD2 (6 bases). The length of the CDR3 is 14 residues. CDR1 is SGHKS, CDR2 YYEKEE, per germline (reference sequence). V was pared by 0 bases and J by 7 bases, with 11 bases between. The CDR3 nucleotides read TGTGCCAGCAGCTTGGAGTGGGCGGGGAATGAGCAGTTCTTC. Translated: CASSLEWAGNEQFF.

J is TRBJ2-1 and V is TRBV30; the D gene is possibly TRBD2 (6 bases). The CDR3 runs 13 residues. Germline CDR1 GTSNPN, CDR2 SVGIG (reference sequence). Trimming stripped 0 bases from V and 9 bases from J, with 12 bases between. In DNA form, the CDR3 reads TGTGCCTGGAGTGTACGGAACGGGGGTGAGCAGTTCTTC. Translation: CAWSVRNGGEQFF.

The chain joins TRBV5-1 to TRBJ2-3; tentatively, D is TRBD1 (5 bases). From germline, CDR1 is SGHRS and CDR2 YFSETQ. This CDR3 is 15 amino acids long. The V end was cut by 6 bases, the J end by 0 bases, with 14 bases between. CDR3 sequence reads: CASTFDSTSTDTQYF. CDR3 coding DNA: TGCGCCAGCACTTTCGACAGTACTAGCACAGATACGCAGTATTTT.

The rearrangement links TRBV27 to TRBJ1-1; the D is unclear. The CDR3 runs 13 residues. From germline, CDR1 is MNHEY and CDR2 SMNVEV (reference sequence). V was shortened by 7 bases and J by 6 bases, with 15 bases between the two germline ends. The DNA of the CDR3 is TGTGCCAGCAAAACGGGAGTAGGACCTGAAGCTTTCTTT. Its protein is CASKTGVGPEAFF.